Following are 21 T cell receptor beta chains from one sample sequenced in a study of shared clonotypes between healthy human individuals. Profiling relied on immunoSEQ multiplex PCR, and the TCRdb table lists in-frame clones only, not all of them. The data show hundreds of thousands of clones, roughly 78% seen once. Sequences were obtained from memory CD4+ T cells sorted from blood. Specified subset: CD45RA-negative fraction. Receptor source: a woman in her thirties in good health.

V usage is TRBV9 and J usage is TRBJ2-5, with a possible D match to TRBD2 (5 bases). The germline V gene encodes CDR1 SGDLS and CDR2 YYNGEE. Trimming took off 4 bases at V and 0 bases at J, with 10 bases between the two ends. CDR3 length equals 14 residues. The CDR3, as DNA: TGTGCCAGCAGCCTAGAGGACTACCAAGAGACCCAGTACTTC. Protein product: CASSLEDYQETQYF.

This clone was counted only a few times. The chain carries TRBV28 and TRBJ1-2; D remains ambiguous. The germline CDR1 and CDR2 sequences are MDHEN and SYDVKM. The CDR3 covers 15 residues. Trimming pared 2 bases from V and 2 bases from J, leaving 12 bases between. CDR3 nucleotide sequence: TGTGCCAGCAGTTTAGCCCTATTCCTAAACTATGGCTACACCTTC. Translation gives CASSLALFLNYGYTF.

This clone occurred once. This sequence joins TRBV7-6 and TRBJ2-7, with 8 bases aligning to TRBD1. From germline, CDR1 is SGHVS and CDR2 FNYEAQ. CDR3 length: 16 amino acids. The trim removed 5 bases at V and 2 bases at J, leaving 11 bases unmatched. For the CDR3, the DNA is TGTGCCAGCAGCCCCTTTCGAGACAGGGGCACCTACGAGCAGTACTTC. Its translation is CASSPFRDRGTYEQYF.

The V and J genes are TRBV7-9 and TRBJ1-2, with 11 bases aligning to TRBD1. The CDR3 runs to 15 residues. Germline trimming cut 1 base from V and 8 bases from J; bases unmatched to any gene: 6. The germline gives CDR1 SEHNR, CDR2 FQNEAQ (reference sequence). CDR3: CASSLGTGGMYGYTF. The DNA for the CDR3 is TGTGCCAGCAGCTTAGGGACAGGGGGCATGTACGGCTACACCTTC.

The gene calls are TRBV4-2 and TRBJ2-2; tentatively, D is TRBD1 (5 bases). CDR1 and CDR2 from the germline V gene are LGHNA and YNFKEQ. This CDR3 has 17 amino acids. Trimming shortened V by 0 bases and J by 2 bases, and 13 bases separated the two germline ends. CDR3 nucleotides: TGTGCCAGCAGCCAAGAAAATCTAGGGGTTAACACCGGGGAGCTGTTTTTT. Protein: CASSQENLGVNTGELFF.

This clone was counted only a few times. This chain joins TRBV19 and TRBJ2-5; 10 bases fit TRBD2. The CDR3 sequence is 16 residues long. In germline, CDR1 is LNHDA, CDR2 SQIVND (reference sequence). V was clipped by 3 bases and J by 1 base; unmatched bases: 5. The CDR3 region is CASSIWVAGGQETQYF. CDR3 DNA sequence: TGTGCCAGTAGTATTTGGGTAGCGGGAGGCCAAGAGACCCAGTACTTC.

V gene TRBV19 combines with J gene TRBJ2-2; 10 nucleotides align to TRBD1. The CDR3 has 16 amino acids. V was pared by 4 bases and J by 3 bases, with 5 bases of the junction left unmatched. Germline V gene sequence: CDR1 LNHDA, CDR2 SQIVND (reference sequence). CDR3 coding DNA: TGTGCCAGTAGTAATGACAGGGGGCAGGACACCGGGGAGCTGTTTTTT. Amino acid sequence: CASSNDRGQDTGELFF.

V usage is TRBV29-1 and J usage is TRBJ2-3; 7 nucleotides match TRBD1. Trimming cost V 4 bases and J 5 bases; bases outside gene matches: 12. Looked up from germline, CDR1 is SQVTM and CDR2 is ANQGSEA. The CDR3 extends over 15 amino acids. The CDR3 sequence: CSVAGTALLRDTQYF. The CDR3 DNA follows: TGCAGCGTTGCTGGGACAGCCTTACTAAGAGATACGCAGTATTTT.

The chain has TRBV7-9 and TRBJ2-7; 10 bases fit TRBD1. The germline V gene has CDR1 SEHNR and CDR2 FQNEAQ (reference sequence). The CDR3 extends over 15 amino acids. The V segment lost 6 bases and the J segment 6 bases; nucleotides outside the gene matches: 11. CDR3 DNA sequence: TGTGCCAGCAGTTATTACGGGACAGGGGACCGCGAGCAGTACTTC. Encoded protein: CASSYYGTGDREQYF.

This chain links TRBV29-1 with TRBJ2-7; TRBD2 matches at 11 bases. Germline CDR1 SQVTM, CDR2 ANQGSEA. The CDR3 has 13 residues. V lost 5 bases, J lost 5 bases, and 5 bases stayed unmatched. The chain's CDR3 is CSVRTSGRNEQYF. CDR3 DNA sequence: TGCAGCGTTAGGACTAGCGGGCGAAACGAGCAGTACTTC.

The rearrangement joins TRBV28 to TRBJ2-4; D ambiguous. V lost 2 bases, J lost 1 base, and 15 bases lay in between. Germline V CDR1 and CDR2: MDHEN, SYDVKM. The CDR3 runs to 17 residues. The CDR3 spells CASSLSGRATAKNIQYF. CDR3 DNA sequence: TGTGCCAGCAGTTTAAGTGGACGTGCCACGGCCAAAAACATTCAGTACTTC.

This clone was counted many times. The chain recombines TRBV7-9 with TRBJ2-2; D is unclear. The CDR3 has 16 residues. The ends were cut back, 2 bases at V and 4 bases at J, with 14 bases in the middle. CDR1 and CDR2 (germline): SEHNR, FQNEAQ (reference sequence). The CDR3 protein is CASSLSSTVRTGELFF. As DNA, the CDR3 is TGTGCCAGCAGCTTATCCAGCACTGTGCGCACCGGGGAGCTGTTTTTT.

This clone was picked up a small number of times. This chain joins TRBV6-1 and TRBJ1-2; D gene uncertain. The CDR3 has 15 residues. Germline CDR1 and CDR2: MNHNS and SASEGT. Trimming pared 8 bases from V and 8 bases from J, leaving 24 bases between. The CDR3, as DNA: TGTGCCAGCCGGCGGCACGCGGAGGTTGGCCGGGGCTACACCTTC. It encodes CASRRHAEVGRGYTF.

This chain connects TRBV2 to TRBJ2-2; 9 bases are a match to TRBD1. The CDR3 length is 13 residues. J was trimmed by 7 bases and V by 10 bases; bases with no gene match: 7. The V gene's germline CDR1 is SNHLY and CDR2 FYNNEI. CDR3 DNA: TGTGCCACTACGGGACAGGGAATCGGGGAGCTGTTTTTT. It is translated as CATTGQGIGELFF.

A few counts support this clone. This chain connects TRBV27 to TRBJ1-2, with 8 bases aligning to TRBD1. Germline V CDR1 and CDR2: MNHEY, SMNVEV (reference sequence). This CDR3 has 14 residues. Germline trimming cut 4 bases from V and 4 bases from J; bases unmatched to any gene: 5. The CDR3 nucleotides read TGTGCCAGCAGTTCAACAGGGGGTACCTATGGCTACACCTTC. As protein: CASSSTGGTYGYTF.

To note about this clone: Other DNA variants within this sample encode the same CDR3. The chain recombines TRBV30 with TRBJ1-1; weak D call: TRBD1 (5 bases). The CDR3 is made up of 15 amino acids. Trimming took 0 bases from V and 1 from J, leaving 12 bases between them. Germline V gene data show CDR1 as GTSNPN and CDR2 as SVGIG (reference sequence). CDR3 residues: CAWSVLPGANTEAFF. The CDR3 nucleotides are TGTGCCTGGAGTGTACTGCCCGGGGCGAACACTGAAGCTTTCTTT.

The gene calls are TRBV11-2 and TRBJ2-1; 12 bases line up with TRBD2. Germline values: CDR1 SGHAT, CDR2 FQNNGV. The CDR3 has 14 amino acids. Trimming removed 4 bases from V and 10 bases from J; junction bases left unmatched: 5. CDR3 region: CASSWTSGKGEQFF. The CDR3 nucleotides read TGTGCCAGCAGCTGGACTAGCGGGAAGGGGGAGCAGTTCTTC.

V is TRBV19 and J is TRBJ1-5, with D unresolved. The CDR3 runs to 14 residues. V gave up 5 bases and J gave up 6 bases, with 14 bases separating them. CDR1 and CDR2 (germline): LNHDA, SQIVND (reference sequence). The CDR3 reads CASSPAFPGQPQHF. CDR3 nucleotides: TGTGCCAGTAGTCCCGCGTTCCCGGGTCAGCCCCAGCATTTT.

The V gene is TRBV6-7, the J gene TRBJ2-6, with D perhaps matching TRBD1 (7 bases). TRBV6-7 is reported as an ORF; its role is uncertain. Trimming cost V 1 base and J 2 bases, with 12 bases left between them. The CDR3 runs 17 residues. CDR3 bases: TGTGCCAGCAGTTACTTGTCCAGGGGGGCTGGGGCCAACGTCCTGACTTTC. Residues: CASSYLSRGAGANVLTF.

The rearrangement joins TRBV11-3 to TRBJ1-1; D possibly corresponds to TRBD1 (5 bases). Germline V lookup: CDR1 SGHNT, CDR2 YENEEA. The CDR3 length is 15 residues. The V and J ends lost 5 bases and 1 base respectively, with 14 bases between them. Here the CDR3 reads CASSGRDPGNTEAFF. The CDR3 DNA sequence: TGTGCCAGCAGCGGCCGGGACCCAGGGAACACTGAAGCTTTCTTT.

The chain has TRBV7-6 and TRBJ2-7; 11 nucleotides agree with TRBD1. Looked up from germline, CDR1 is SGHVS and CDR2 is FNYEAQ. With V trimmed by 5 bases and J by 10 bases, 7 bases remained unmatched. The CDR3 sequence is 13 residues long. CDR3 sequence (DNA): TGTGCCAGCAGCCGGACAGGGGGCGGTTATCAGTACTTC. Translation gives CASSRTGGGYQYF.